This record covers a single T cell receptor beta chain. The table came from immunoSEQ multiplex PCR; TCRdb's copy has only in-frame clones and leaves some out. This table has 250,000 to 300,000 clones, roughly 91% appearing once. The ends were cut back, 0 bases at V and 1 base at J, with 7 bases in the middle. Looked up from germline, CDR1 is SGHRS and CDR2 is YFSETQ. The length of the CDR3 is 14 residues. The data are from a study of blood T cell repertoires in COVID-19. This TCR came from a woman aged 60 to 75 who had recovered from COVID-19. Sequenced input: PBMCs or T cells enriched from blood (not recorded which). The gene calls are TRBV5-1 and TRBJ1-2; D unresolved. The CDR3 here is CASSLDSHNYGYTF. The CDR3 nucleotides read TGCGCCAGCAGCTTGGACAGTCATAACTATGGCTACACCTTC.